The rows below give T cell receptor beta chains drawn from one sample of a study of early T cells in non-severe SARS-CoV-2 infection. A single record per CDR3 protein comes from TCRdb applying MiXCR to the 5' RACE reads. The table records around 40,000 distinct CDR3 sequences, approximately 10% of them present only once. The sample consisted of whole blood. These receptors all come from an adult who was a healthcare worker with PCR-confirmed SARS-CoV-2 infection or an uninfected control (not recorded which). The CDR3 runs from the conserved cysteine through the conserved F or W. The order of the fields is J gene, V gene, D gene, clone size, CDR3 DNA, CDR3 protein. The D gene is left open where the match is weak. Clone size is stated in some rows and not others, as once, few, many or a class when expanded.

TRBJ1-2	TRBV20-1	TRBD1	few	TGCAGTGTGGAGGGACAGGGCCTCTATGGCTACACCTTC	CSVEGQGLYGYTF
TRBJ2-7	TRBV6-6	TRBD1	few	TGTGCCAGCAGCTCCGGACAGGGAGTCCACGAGCAGTACTTC	CASSSGQGVHEQYF
TRBJ2-3	TRBV11-2	TRBD2	many	TGTGCCAGCAGCCGAGTTTACGGGACTAGCCGAGCTTCAGATACGCAGTATTTT	CASSRVYGTSRASDTQYF
TRBJ1-1	TRBV4-3	TRBD1	many	TGCGCCAGCAGCCAACTACAGGGGAGGGTTGAAGCTTTCTTT	CASSQLQGRVEAFF
TRBJ1-1	TRBV24-1	TRBD1	.	TGTGCCACCCCAAAAGGGGACAGGGTCACTGAAGCTTTCTTT	CATPKGDRVTEAFF
TRBJ1-1	TRBV27	.	few	TGTGCCAGCAGTTTTATGGGGGGCCTATGGAACACTGAAGCTTTCTTT	CASSFMGGLWNTEAFF
TRBJ2-7	TRBV7-8	TRBD1	many	TGTGCCAGCAGCCCATTCCGACAGGGGGCACATTACGAGCAGTACTTC	CASSPFRQGAHYEQYF
TRBJ1-2	TRBV2	.	few	TGTGCCAGCACTTCAACCTTCCTTAACTATGGCTACACCTTC	CASTSTFLNYGYTF
TRBJ2-3	TRBV10-1	TRBD1	.	TGCGCCAGCAGTGAAGACAGGGTGACAGATACGCAGTATTTT	CASSEDRVTDTQYF
TRBJ2-4	TRBV20-1	TRBD1	.	TGCAGTGCTAGAGGACAGGGGGGCAAAAACATTCAGTACTTC	CSARGQGGKNIQYF
TRBJ2-5	TRBV12-3/TRBV12-4	.	many	TGTGCCAGCAGCCAGGGGGGCACCTTGGAGACCCAGTACTTC	CASSQGGTLETQYF
TRBJ2-3	TRBV2	.	many	TGTGCCAGCAGAGAGGCGGATACGCAGTATTTT	CASREADTQYF
TRBJ2-3	TRBV27	.	.	TGTGCCAGCAGTTTTATCGGGGGAGGAGGCACAGATACGCAGTATTTT	CASSFIGGGGTDTQYF
TRBJ2-1	TRBV12-3/TRBV12-4	TRBD1	many	TGTGCCAGCAGCCAATCGACAGGGTTAGGCTCCTACAATGAGCAGTTCTTC	CASSQSTGLGSYNEQFF
TRBJ2-7	TRBV28	TRBD1	.	TGTGCCAGCAGTTTACACGGGACAGGGACTCAATACGAGCAGTACTTC	CASSLHGTGTQYEQYF
TRBJ1-2	TRBV10-1	.	many	TGCGCCAGCAGTGACCACCTCTCATATGGCTACACCTTC	CASSDHLSYGYTF
TRBJ1-1	TRBV14	.	.	TGTGCCAGCAGCCAAGAAGGAATGGACACTGAAGCTTTCTTT	CASSQEGMDTEAFF
TRBJ2-3	TRBV7-9	.	few	TGTGCCAGCAGCTTATGGTCAGGGATCACAGATACGCAGTATTTT	CASSLWSGITDTQYF
TRBJ2-7	TRBV11-2	TRBD1	few	TGTGCCAGCAGCTTTGGACCGGGACAGAACTACGAGCAGTACTTC	CASSFGPGQNYEQYF
TRBJ1-3	TRBV7-2	.	.	TGTGCCAGCAGCTTAACGGCCCCAGGGGTAGGAAACACCATATATTTT	CASSLTAPGVGNTIYF
TRBJ2-7	TRBV2	.	many	TGTGCCAGCAGCGAAAGGGCAGGGACCGAGCAGTACTTC	CASSERAGTEQYF
TRBJ1-6	TRBV10-3	TRBD1	many	TGTGCCATCAGTGGACAGGGACATTCACCCCTCCACTTT	CAISGQGHSPLHF
TRBJ2-7	TRBV5-1	.	few	TGCGCCAGCAGCCGTGAGGGGGGGGCCTACTACGAGCAGTACTTC	CASSREGGAYYEQYF
TRBJ2-7	TRBV6-5	TRBD2	many	TGTGCCAGCAGATCCGGGACTAGCGTTTACGAGCAGTACTTC	CASRSGTSVYEQYF
TRBJ2-1	TRBV7-9	.	.	TGTGCCAGCAGCAGTGGACCACAGGGTCTGTTCTTC	CASSSGPQGLFF
TRBJ1-1	TRBV5-5	.	few	TGTGCCAGCAGCCGCGGGGGAGCGGCTGAAGCTTTCTTT	CASSRGGAAEAFF
TRBJ2-2	TRBV30	.	many	TGTGCCTGGAGTGTAATGGCCACGGTGCTGCCCGGGGAGCTGTTTTTT	CAWSVMATVLPGELFF
TRBJ1-6	TRBV7-3	TRBD1	.	TGTGCCAGCAGCTTAACAGGGCAGGGGGCCTCCTATAATTCACCCCTCCACTTT	CASSLTGQGASYNSPLHF
TRBJ2-4	TRBV5-1	.	.	TGCGTCAGCAGCGAGAGAAACATTCAGTACTTC	CVSSERNIQYF
TRBJ2-7	TRBV7-9	.	few	TGTACCAGCAGCTCAAGGGACGGCTACGAGCAGTACTTC	CTSSSRDGYEQYF
TRBJ2-3	TRBV9	.	few	TGTGCCAGCAGCCCCACGGCAGGGGCAGGTACGCAGTATTTT	CASSPTAGAGTQYF
TRBJ1-1	TRBV5-4	TRBD1	few	TGTGCCAGCAGCCAGGGACAGGGGGCGGGTGAAGCTTTCTTT	CASSQGQGAGEAFF
TRBJ1-1	TRBV10-2	.	.	TGCGCCAGCAGTGTCTCCCGGGGGCGTCGGGTCCCCTTGGCTTTCTTT	CASSVSRGRRVPLAFF
TRBJ2-3	TRBV30	.	.	TGTGCCTGGAGCCGGGACTCGGCCACAGATACGCAGTATTTT	CAWSRDSATDTQYF
TRBJ1-4	TRBV25-1	.	.	TGTGCCAGCAGCCGGGAGGGAGATGGTGAAAAACTGTTTTTT	CASSREGDGEKLFF
TRBJ2-3	TRBV27	TRBD2	.	TGTGCCAGCAGTTGGACTAGCGGTCCCACAGATACGCAGTATTTT	CASSWTSGPTDTQYF
TRBJ1-1	TRBV11-1	.	few	TGTGCCAGCAGCCAGGGTCCGAGAGTGTGGGCTTTCTTT	CASSQGPRVWAFF
TRBJ1-1	TRBV12-3/TRBV12-4	.	many	TGTGCCAGCAGTTTTTCCGTGGCTGGAGAGGCTTTCTTT	CASSFSVAGEAFF
TRBJ2-1	TRBV7-9	.	medium-sized	TGTGCCAGCAGCGCCGGGGGCGATGAGCAGTTCTTC	CASSAGGDEQFF
TRBJ2-7	TRBV7-2	.	many	TGTGCCAGCAGCCTCGGACCGCTCGAGCAGTACTTC	CASSLGPLEQYF
TRBJ2-3	TRBV11-2	TRBD2	many	TGTGCCAGCAGCTCATGGACTAGCGGGGGGCCCACAGATACGCAGTATTTT	CASSSWTSGGPTDTQYF
TRBJ2-4	TRBV7-8	.	.	TGTGCCAGCAGCTTATCACAGCGTTTTGGCATTCAGTACTTC	CASSLSQRFGIQYF
TRBJ1-4	TRBV7-8	.	many	TGTGCCAGCAGCTTGGGGAATGAAAAACTGTTTTTT	CASSLGNEKLFF
TRBJ2-3	TRBV10-3	.	.	TGTGCCATCAGTGATGAGGGCACTAGCACAGATACGCAGTATTTT	CAISDEGTSTDTQYF
TRBJ2-1	TRBV5-1	.	few	TGCGCCAGCAGCTTGGGAGAACGGTACAATGAGCAGTTCTTC	CASSLGERYNEQFF
TRBJ1-1	TRBV7-9	.	many	TGTGCCAGCAGCTTAGCGAGGGGGACAGCTTTCTTT	CASSLARGTAFF
TRBJ1-2	TRBV7-8	.	many	TGTGCCAGCAGCTCGGAGGTTTTGGGTGGCTACACCTTC	CASSSEVLGGYTF
TRBJ2-2	TRBV11-3	.	many	TGTGCCAGCAGACCGGGCAATACTGCAGGGGAGCTGTTTTTT	CASRPGNTAGELFF
TRBJ1-2	TRBV28	.	many	TGTGCCAGCAGCTCCCTCGACAGCGAACCTAACTATGGCTACACCTTC	CASSSLDSEPNYGYTF
TRBJ2-7	TRBV27	TRBD2	many	TGTGCCAGCACCGCCCTACGGGGTAGCGGGGGGTCCTACGAGCAGTACTTC	CASTALRGSGGSYEQYF
TRBJ2-7	TRBV12-3/TRBV12-4	.	many	TGTGCCAGCAGTTTTGGTTTGGAGGGGGGCGAGCAGTACTTC	CASSFGLEGGEQYF
TRBJ2-5	TRBV7-2	TRBD1	many	TGTGCCAGCAGCCCCTGGACAGGGAAAGAGACCCAGTACTTC	CASSPWTGKETQYF